The rows below give T cell receptor beta chains drawn from one sample of a study of OX40 agonist ivuxolimab in advanced cancers. Measured with immunoSEQ multiplex PCR; TCRdb has only the in-frame clones, and not every one. The sample shows about 46,000 clones, 82% of them seen only once. Sequencing was performed on CD4+ or CD8+ T cells sorted from blood, taken in a trial of the OX40 agonist ivuxolimab. All receptors come from an adult with an advanced solid tumor such as melanoma, head and neck, liver or kidney cancer. The CDR3 runs from the conserved cysteine through the conserved F or W. D genes are given only for firm matches. The size of a clone is reported for some rows only, either as once, few or many, or as a class for expanded clones.

NA TRBJ2-2 NA TRBV10-1 TGCGCCAGCAGTGCTGGGGGGCCGGGCGGGGAGCTGTTTTTT CASSAGGPGGELFF
NA TRBJ2-2 NA TRBV28 TGTGCCAGCAGTTTGGGGCACACCGGGGAGCTGTTTTTT CASSLGHTGELFF
NA TRBJ2-5 NA TRBV6-6 TGTGCCAGCAGTCTTCAGGGACCCCAAGAGACCCAGTACTTC CASSLQGPQETQYF
NA TRBJ1-1 NA TRBV6-5 TGTGCCAGCAGTTCCTGGATTAGTAACACTGAAGCTTTCTTT CASSSWISNTEAFF
TRBD1 TRBJ2-1 NA TRBV6-5 TGTGCCAGCGGGACAGGCCCCAACAATGAGCAGTTCTTC CASGTGPNNEQFF
TRBD1 TRBJ2-3 NA TRBV30 TGTGCCTGGATGCCCTCGGGACAGGGAGTACGAGATACGCAGTATTTT CAWMPSGQGVRDTQYF
NA TRBJ1-5 NA TRBV6-1 TGTGCCAGCAGTGTAGGGAATCAGGGGCAGCCCCAGCATTTT CASSVGNQGQPQHF
TRBD1 TRBJ2-1 NA TRBV19 TGTGCCAGTAGTTACCGGGACAGGGGGCGAAGTGGTGAGCAGTTCTTC CASSYRDRGRSGEQFF
NA TRBJ2-7 medium-sized TRBV7-6 TGTGCCAGCAGCTTGATGTCCGGGGGCGAGCAGTACTTC CASSLMSGGEQYF
TRBD1 TRBJ2-7 NA TRBV28 TGTGCCAGCAGTCGACAGGGGAGAACCTACGAGCAGTACTTC CASSRQGRTYEQYF
NA TRBJ1-4 NA TRBV4-2 TGTGCCAGCAGCCAACCTCCTTTGAGGGGACACCGGATTGAAAAACTGTTTTTT CASSQPPLRGHRIEKLFF
NA TRBJ2-2 NA TRBV19 TGTGCCAGTAAATTAGGCTCGAACACCGGGGAGCTGTTTTTT CASKLGSNTGELFF
TRBD1 TRBJ1-2 NA TRBV28 TGTGCCAGCAGTCAAGGAGGACAGGGGGCCCGGGATGGCTACACCTTC CASSQGGQGARDGYTF
NA TRBJ1-6 few TRBV7-2 TGTGCCAGCAGCCTGGACAGCCATAATTCACCCCTCCACTTT CASSLDSHNSPLHF
NA TRBJ1-1 few TRBV30 TGTGCCTCTTGGCCGGGGAGCTTGGCTTTCTTT CASWPGSLAFF
NA TRBJ1-4 once TRBV5-1 TGCGCCAGCAGCTTTGAAGGGTGGGGTGAAAAACTGTTTTTT CASSFEGWGEKLFF
NA TRBJ1-4 few TRBV19 TGTGCCAGTAGGATCAGGGGAGAAAAACTGTTTTTT CASRIRGEKLFF
NA TRBJ2-1 NA TRBV30 TGTGCCTGGAGTGTGTTGCGGAATGAGCAGTTCTTC CAWSVLRNEQFF
NA TRBJ2-7 NA TRBV29-1 TGCAGCGTTGGTATCAGCTACTACGAGCAGTACTTC CSVGISYYEQYF
NA TRBJ1-1 NA TRBV9 TGTGCTTCACGGGGAGGGGGTGACACTGAAGCTTTCTTT CASRGGGDTEAFF
TRBD1 TRBJ2-3 NA TRBV19 TGTGCCAGTAGGGCCCTCGACAGGGGTAGGGATACGCAGTATTTT CASRALDRGRDTQYF
NA TRBJ1-3 NA TRBV6-5 TGTGCCAGCAGCCAGACAGGTTCCTCTGGAAACACCATATATTTT CASSQTGSSGNTIYF
NA TRBJ2-7 NA TRBV6-6 TGTGCCAGCAGTTATGGGGGGAGTTACGAGCAGTACTTC CASSYGGSYEQYF
TRBD1 TRBJ1-4 NA TRBV13 TGTGCCAGCAGCTTAACAGGACAGGGAGAAAAACTGTTTTTT CASSLTGQGEKLFF
TRBD2 TRBJ2-5 NA TRBV5-4 TGTGCCAGCAACTTTCGGGGGGGCGATGAGACCCAGTACTTC CASNFRGGDETQYF
NA TRBJ2-2 few TRBV11-2 TGTGCCAGCACCCCACGGACCTCCGCGAACACCGGGGAGCTGTTTTTT CASTPRTSANTGELFF
NA TRBJ1-4 NA TRBV5-4 TGTGCCAGCAGCGTTTACGGGGCAAGAGAGAATGAAAAACTGTTTTTT CASSVYGARENEKLFF
NA TRBJ2-7 once TRBV18 TGTGCCAGCTCACCCCCAGGGTCCCACGAGCAGTACTTC CASSPPGSHEQYF
NA TRBJ2-3 NA TRBV10-3 TGTGCCATCAGTGAATACGGGGGAAACACAGATACGCAGTATTTT CAISEYGGNTDTQYF
TRBD2 TRBJ2-3 NA TRBV4-2 TGTGCCAGCAGCGCCTCGCCTAGCGGGGGGCTAGATACGCAGTATTTT CASSASPSGGLDTQYF
NA TRBJ2-3 NA TRBV5-1 TGCGCCAGCAGCTTAGAGACAGATACGCAGTATTTT CASSLETDTQYF
NA TRBJ1-6 NA TRBV30 TGTGCCTGGAGTGTACCTCCGGGTTCCTATAATTCACCCCTCCACTTT CAWSVPPGSYNSPLHF
TRBD1 TRBJ2-5 NA TRBV7-9 TGTGCCAGCAGCTTAGCGGGACAGGGGGGGAACCAAGAGACCCAGTACTTC CASSLAGQGGNQETQYF
NA TRBJ2-3 few TRBV9 TGTGCCAGCAGCGTAGCTCGGCCGTCGAGCACAGATACGCAGTATTTT CASSVARPSSTDTQYF
NA TRBJ2-7 NA TRBV19 TGTGCCAGTAGTATAGATTTTCCCTTAGCTGGAACCTACGAGCAGTACTTC CASSIDFPLAGTYEQYF
TRBD1 TRBJ1-2 NA TRBV6-6 TGTGCCAGCAGGTCCAACAGGGGGGACTATGGCTACACCTTC CASRSNRGDYGYTF
NA TRBJ2-7 once TRBV5-5 TGTGCCAGCAGCCCCCGCGAGTCGGGGTTCTACTCCTACGAGCAGTACTTC CASSPRESGFYSYEQYF
NA TRBJ2-5 NA TRBV19 TGTGCCAGTAGTAAGAGGGGCCGAGAGACCCAGTACTTC CASSKRGRETQYF
NA TRBJ1-1 NA TRBV2 TGTGCCAGCAGCCGGGGAGGCAGGAACACTGAAGCTTTCTTT CASSRGGRNTEAFF
NA TRBJ2-5 NA TRBV4-2 TGTGCCAGCAGCCAAGAAAGTACGGAGACCCAGTACTTC CASSQESTETQYF
TRBD1 TRBJ2-2 NA TRBV7-2 TGTGCCAGCAGCTCGGGACAGGTTAAGACCGGGGAGCTGTTTTTT CASSSGQVKTGELFF
NA TRBJ2-3 NA TRBV27 TGTGCCAGCACTTACGGTCCAGCCCCTGGCTGGAATACGCAGTATTTT CASTYGPAPGWNTQYF
NA TRBJ2-1 NA TRBV6-6 TGTGCCAGCAGTTATACCACCCGCTACGGCCATGAGCAGTTCTTC CASSYTTRYGHEQFF
TRBD1 TRBJ2-1 few TRBV23-1 TGCGCCAGCAGGCGACAGGGAGAGGACGTTGAGCAGTTCTTC CASRRQGEDVEQFF
NA TRBJ1-6 NA TRBV19 TGTGCCAGTAAGGAGGGGTGGAAGAGCTCCTATAATTCACCCCTCCACTTT CASKEGWKSSYNSPLHF
NA TRBJ2-1 NA TRBV4-3 TGCGCCAGCAGCCAAGAGGGGGTGGGGGGCAATGAGCAGTTCTTC CASSQEGVGGNEQFF
TRBD2 TRBJ2-1 NA TRBV28 TGTGCCAGCAGTTTTGGACTAGCGGGGGGTCCCGTGGGCGAGCAGTTCTTC CASSFGLAGGPVGEQFF
NA TRBJ1-2 NA TRBV4-1 TGCGCCAGCGATTGGGTTCGTCTATATGGCTACACCTTC CASDWVRLYGYTF
NA TRBJ2-7 NA TRBV30 TGTGCCTGGAGTGTACAGCTGACAGGCGAGCAGTACTTC CAWSVQLTGEQYF
NA TRBJ2-7 NA TRBV6-1 TGTGCCAGCAGTACTGGACAGTCCTACGAGCAGTACTTC CASSTGQSYEQYF
TRBD1 TRBJ2-7 NA TRBV6-9 TGTGCCAGCAGTCGGGACAGGGCCTCCTACGAGCAGTGCTTC CASSRDRASYEQCF
TRBD1 TRBJ2-2 NA TRBV4-3 TGCGCCAGCAGCCGAGGGGGCGGCGGTGACACCGGGGAGCTGTTTTTT CASSRGGGGDTGELFF
NA TRBJ2-1 NA TRBV5-4 TGTGCCAGCAGCGCTGGCGGGAATTCCGCCAATGAGCAGTTCTTC CASSAGGNSANEQFF
NA TRBJ1-1 few TRBV7-3 TGTGCCAGCAGCCTGGGTGGCTGGAACACTGAAGCTTTCTTT CASSLGGWNTEAFF
NA TRBJ2-3 NA TRBV5-1 TGCGCCAGCAGCTTGGATAGGGATAGCACAGATACGCAGTATTTT CASSLDRDSTDTQYF
NA TRBJ1-2 NA TRBV30 TGTGCCTGGAGTGGCGTAGTACGGGACACCTTC CAWSGVVRDTF
NA TRBJ1-6 NA TRBV2 TGTGCCAGCAGTGAATTTATGCAGGGGCGTCCCCTCCACTTT CASSEFMQGRPLHF
NA TRBJ1-2 NA TRBV10-3 TGTGCCATCAGGGAGACCCGGGGCGGGGGCTATGGCTACACCTTC CAIRETRGGGYGYTF
TRBD1 TRBJ1-2 NA TRBV7-2 TGTGCCAGCAGCTTGGGGACAGAGTATTATGGTGGCTACACCTTC CASSLGTEYYGGYTF
NA TRBJ1-2 NA TRBV19 TGTGCCAGTAGTGCTCCGGTAGGGGGACATGGCTACACCTTC CASSAPVGGHGYTF